The 15 T cell receptor beta chains listed next were all sequenced from one sample in a study of blood T cell repertoires in COVID-19. TCRdb's copy holds only in-frame clones and misses some; the assay was immunoSEQ multiplex PCR. The sample shows 180,000 or so clones, about 90% of them seen only once. The sequenced material came from peripheral blood. The receptors come from a man in his late teens or twenties with active or convalescent COVID-19.

The rearrangement links TRBV7-6 to TRBJ1-6; TRBD1 aligns across 11 bases. CDR3 length: 15 amino acids. J was trimmed by 7 bases and V by 4 bases; bases with no gene match: 3. From germline, CDR1 is SGHVS and CDR2 FNYEAQ. This CDR3 is CASSSGQGGNSPLHF. CDR3 coding DNA: TGTGCCAGCAGCTCGGGACAGGGGGGGAATTCACCCCTCCACTTT.

This clone occurred once. The V gene is TRBV7-9, the J gene TRBJ1-6; D is unresolved. Looked up from germline, CDR1 is SEHNR and CDR2 is FQNEAQ (reference sequence). V lost 1 base and J 9 bases, leaving 7 bases between the germline ends. The CDR3 covers 13 residues. DNA for the CDR3: TGTGCCAGCAGCTTAGATTGGGCTTCACCCCTCCACTTT. It codes for CASSLDWASPLHF. Full variable domain (missing parts from reference TRBV7-9 and TRBJ1-6): DTGVSQNPRHKITKRGQNVTFRCDPISEHNRLYWYRQTLGQGPEFLTYFQNEAQLEKSRLLSDRFSAERPKGSFSTLEIQRTEQGDSAMYLCASSLDWASPLHFGNGTRLTVT.

The rearrangement links TRBV6-5 to TRBJ2-2; D remains unclear. V was pared by 0 bases and J by 0 bases, with 8 bases between. Per germline, CDR1 MNHEY and CDR2 SVGAGI. The length of the CDR3 is 16 residues. The CDR3 coding sequence is TGTGCCAGCAGTTACTCGACAAGTACGAACACCGGGGAGCTGTTTTTT. Translated, it gives CASSYSTSTNTGELFF.

V gene TRBV11-2 combines with J gene TRBJ2-7; the D is unclear. Trimming took 1 base from V and 3 from J, leaving 7 bases between them. Germline V CDR1 and CDR2: SGHAT, FQNNGV. This CDR3 comprises 13 residues. CDR3 protein: CASSLGQFYEQYF. In DNA, the CDR3 is TGTGCCAGCAGCTTAGGGCAGTTCTACGAGCAGTACTTC.

This chain joins TRBV19 and TRBJ2-2, with D hard to call. CDR1 LNHDA and CDR2 SQIVND come from the germline V gene (reference sequence). Trimming cost V 1 base and J 1 base, with 4 bases left between them. This CDR3 spans 14 amino acids. The CDR3 bases are TGTGCCAGTAGTATAGGGCAGAACACCGGGGAGCTGTTTTTT. This gives the protein CASSIGQNTGELFF.

This clone was counted once. J is TRBJ1-1 and V is TRBV11-2, with a tentative D call TRBD1 (5 bases). V lost 4 bases, J lost 7 bases, and 7 bases lay in between. In germline, CDR1 is SGHAT, CDR2 FQNNGV. CDR3 length: 11 amino acids. This CDR3 is CASSSTVEAFF. The CDR3 coding sequence is TGTGCCAGCAGCTCGACAGTTGAAGCTTTCTTT.

This chain connects TRBV6-2 or TRBV6-3 to TRBJ1-5; D not certain. The CDR3 runs 14 residues. Trimming took off 2 bases at V and 3 bases at J, with 8 bases between the two ends. Germline CDR1 is MNHEY and CDR2 is SVGEGT. This CDR3 reads CASSYGGYNQPQHF. In nucleotides, the CDR3 is TGTGCCAGCAGTTACGGAGGCTACAATCAGCCCCAGCATTTT.

J is TRBJ1-4 and V is TRBV28; 8 nucleotides match TRBD1. The trim removed 5 bases at V and 0 bases at J, leaving 8 bases unmatched. Germline CDR1 is MDHEN and CDR2 is SYDVKM. This CDR3 has 17 amino acids. This CDR3 reads CASSKLRGRSTNEKLFF. The CDR3 nucleotides are TGTGCCAGCAGTAAACTCAGGGGGCGGTCAACTAATGAAAAACTGTTTTTT.

The CDR3 loop reads CASSSVLANYGYTF. In DNA form, the CDR3 reads TGTGCCAGCAGTTCTGTCCTAGCTAACTATGGCTACACCTTC. V is TRBV2 and J is TRBJ1-2; D unresolved. Germline V CDR1 and CDR2: SNHLY, FYNNEI. The CDR3 runs to 14 residues. V lost 5 bases to trimming and J lost 0 bases, with 10 bases between them.

The chain joins TRBV11-1 to TRBJ2-7; 12 bases match TRBD2. V dropped 5 bases and J dropped 3; count of bases not matched to a gene: 2. Germline V gene sequence: CDR1 SGHAT, CDR2 FQDESV (reference sequence). The CDR3 sequence is 14 residues long. The chain's CDR3 is CASSRLAGDYEQYF. The CDR3 nucleotides read TGTGCCAGCAGCAGACTAGCGGGAGACTACGAGCAGTACTTC.

The rearrangement uses TRBV4-3 and TRBJ2-7; 7 bases are shared with TRBD2. The CDR3 totals 18 residues. The J segment lost 5 bases and the V segment lost 0 bases, leaving 16 bases of the junction unmatched. The germline CDR1 and CDR2 sequences are LGHNA and YSLEER. The CDR3 protein is CASSQEGTASGSGHEQYF. The CDR3 bases are TGCGCCAGCAGCCAAGAGGGGACCGCTAGCGGTTCTGGGCACGAGCAGTACTTC.

The V call is TRBV12-3 or TRBV12-4, the J call TRBJ2-7; tentative D call: TRBD1 (5 bases). Trimming shortened V by 7 bases and J by 1 base, and 8 bases separated the two germline ends. This CDR3 comprises 12 residues. The CDR3 region is CASKHRSYEQYF. The CDR3 nucleotides are TGTGCCAGCAAGCACAGGTCCTACGAGCAGTACTTC.

This chain connects TRBV19 to TRBJ2-3; possibly TRBD2 for D (6 bases). This CDR3 has 14 residues. V was shortened by 6 bases and J by 0 bases, with 10 bases between the two germline ends. Germline V gene data show CDR1 as LNHDA and CDR2 as SQIVND (reference sequence). The CDR3 DNA reads as TGTGCCAGTAGCCCCCGGGGGAGCACAGATACGCAGTATTTT. Translating it yields CASSPRGSTDTQYF.

In DNA, the CDR3 is TGCGCCAGCAGCCTCGGACAGGGGGTAACTAATGAAAAACTGTTTTTT. This gives the protein CASSLGQGVTNEKLFF. The chain couples TRBV4-3 to TRBJ1-4, with 10 bases fitting TRBD1. V shed 4 bases, J shed 1 base, and the junction held 3 bases outside the gene matches. CDR3 length equals 16 residues. Germline-derived CDR1 and CDR2 are LGHNA and YSLEER.

The rearrangement uses TRBV27 and TRBJ2-3; 8 bases agree with TRBD2. The CDR3 loop spans 15 amino acids. The J segment lost 2 bases and the V segment lost 3 bases, leaving 4 bases of the junction unmatched. Germline values: CDR1 MNHEY, CDR2 SMNVEV (reference sequence). The CDR3 here is CASSFRRGDTDTQYF. DNA for the CDR3: TGTGCCAGCAGTTTTAGGCGGGGGGACACAGATACGCAGTATTTT.